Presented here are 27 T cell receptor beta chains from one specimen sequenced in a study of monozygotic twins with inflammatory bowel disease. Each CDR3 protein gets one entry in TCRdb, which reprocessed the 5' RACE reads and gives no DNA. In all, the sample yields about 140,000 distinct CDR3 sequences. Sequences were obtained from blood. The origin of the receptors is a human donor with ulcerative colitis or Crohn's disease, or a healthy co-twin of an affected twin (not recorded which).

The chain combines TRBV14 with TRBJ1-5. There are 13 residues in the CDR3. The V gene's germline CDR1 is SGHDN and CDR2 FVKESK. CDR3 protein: CASSQTRTQPQHF.

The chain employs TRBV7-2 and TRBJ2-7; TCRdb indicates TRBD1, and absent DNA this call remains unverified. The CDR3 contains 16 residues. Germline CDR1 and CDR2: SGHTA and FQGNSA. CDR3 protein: CASSLGWTGLPYEQYF.

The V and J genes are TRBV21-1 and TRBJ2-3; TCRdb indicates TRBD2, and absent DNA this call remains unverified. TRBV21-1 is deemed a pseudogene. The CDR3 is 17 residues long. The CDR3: CASSKMGLAESTDTQYF.

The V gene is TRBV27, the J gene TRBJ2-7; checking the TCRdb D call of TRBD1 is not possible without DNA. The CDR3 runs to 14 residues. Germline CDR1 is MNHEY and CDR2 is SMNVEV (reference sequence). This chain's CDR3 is CASSLRGASYEQYF.

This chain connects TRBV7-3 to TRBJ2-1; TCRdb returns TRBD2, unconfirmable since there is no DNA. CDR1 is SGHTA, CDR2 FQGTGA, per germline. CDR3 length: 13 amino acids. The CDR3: CASSAGTPGGQFF.

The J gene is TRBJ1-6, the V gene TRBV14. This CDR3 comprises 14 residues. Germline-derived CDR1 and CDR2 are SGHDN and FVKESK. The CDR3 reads CASSQGRENSPLHF.

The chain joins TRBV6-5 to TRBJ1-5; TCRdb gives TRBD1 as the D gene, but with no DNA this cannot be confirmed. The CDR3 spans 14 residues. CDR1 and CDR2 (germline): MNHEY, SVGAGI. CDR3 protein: CASSSGTGYQPQHF.

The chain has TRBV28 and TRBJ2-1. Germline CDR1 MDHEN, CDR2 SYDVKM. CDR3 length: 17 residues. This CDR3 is CASSFGPRRYSYNEQFF.

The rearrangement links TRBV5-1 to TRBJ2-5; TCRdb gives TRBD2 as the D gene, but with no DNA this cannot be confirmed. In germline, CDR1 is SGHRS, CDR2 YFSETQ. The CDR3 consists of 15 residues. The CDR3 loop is CASSNAGLDGETQYF.

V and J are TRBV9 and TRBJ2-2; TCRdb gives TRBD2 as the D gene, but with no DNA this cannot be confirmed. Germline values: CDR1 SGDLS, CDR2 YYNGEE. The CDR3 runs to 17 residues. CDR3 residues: CASSVELAGVGTGELFF.

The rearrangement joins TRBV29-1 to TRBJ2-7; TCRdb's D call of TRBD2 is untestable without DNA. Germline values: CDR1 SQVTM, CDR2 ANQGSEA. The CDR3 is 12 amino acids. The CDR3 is CSVRAAVEEQYF.

This chain's CDR3 is CASSYDSHNVNTEAFF. This sequence joins TRBV6-5 and TRBJ1-1; TCRdb's D gene call, TRBD1, goes unchecked for lack of DNA. This CDR3 region has 16 residues. Germline V lookup: CDR1 MNHEY, CDR2 SVGAGI.

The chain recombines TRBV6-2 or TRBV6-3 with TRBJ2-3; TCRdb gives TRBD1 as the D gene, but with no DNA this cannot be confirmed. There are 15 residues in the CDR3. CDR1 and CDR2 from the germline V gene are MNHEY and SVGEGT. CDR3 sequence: CASSYSQGGTDTQYF.

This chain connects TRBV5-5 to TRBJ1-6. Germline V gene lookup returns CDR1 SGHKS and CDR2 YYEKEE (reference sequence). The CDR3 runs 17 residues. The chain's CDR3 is CASSLARQGLYNSPLHF.

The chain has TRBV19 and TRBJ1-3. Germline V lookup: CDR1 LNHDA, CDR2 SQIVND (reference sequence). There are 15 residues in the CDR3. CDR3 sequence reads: CASSIGALSGNTIYF.

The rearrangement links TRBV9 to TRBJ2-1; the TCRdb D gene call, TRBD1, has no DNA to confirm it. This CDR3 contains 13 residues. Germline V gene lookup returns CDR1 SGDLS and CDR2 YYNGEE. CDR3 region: CASSIGQVDEQFF.

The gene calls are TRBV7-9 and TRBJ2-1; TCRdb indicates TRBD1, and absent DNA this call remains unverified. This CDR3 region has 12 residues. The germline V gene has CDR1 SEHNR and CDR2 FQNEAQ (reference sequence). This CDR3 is CASSPQGDEQFF.

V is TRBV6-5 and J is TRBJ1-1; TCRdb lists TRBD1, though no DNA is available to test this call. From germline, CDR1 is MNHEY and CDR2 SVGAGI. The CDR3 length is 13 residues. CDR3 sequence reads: CASSPGANTEAFF.

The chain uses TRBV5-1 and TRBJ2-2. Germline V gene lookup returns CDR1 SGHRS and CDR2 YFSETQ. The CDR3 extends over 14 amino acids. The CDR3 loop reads CASSVDRTTGELFF. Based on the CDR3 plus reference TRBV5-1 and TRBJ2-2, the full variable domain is KAGVTQTPRYLIKTRGQQVTLSCSPISGHRSVSWYQQTPGQGLQFLFEYFSETQRNKGNFPGRFSGRQFSNSRSEMNVSTLELGDSALYLCASSVDRTTGELFFGEGSRLTVL.

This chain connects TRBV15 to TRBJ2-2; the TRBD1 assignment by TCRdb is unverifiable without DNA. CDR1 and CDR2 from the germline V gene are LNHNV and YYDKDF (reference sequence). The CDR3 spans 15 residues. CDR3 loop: CATSRDQTVAGELFF.

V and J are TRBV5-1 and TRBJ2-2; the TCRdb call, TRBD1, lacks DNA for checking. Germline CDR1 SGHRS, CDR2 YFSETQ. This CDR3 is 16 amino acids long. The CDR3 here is CASTATGGRNTGELFF.

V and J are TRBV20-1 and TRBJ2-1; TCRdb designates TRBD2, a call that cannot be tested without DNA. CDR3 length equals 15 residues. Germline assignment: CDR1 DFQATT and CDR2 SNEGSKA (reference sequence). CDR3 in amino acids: CSAGLAAPASNEQFF.

The CDR3 reads CASSLGSGGSTDTQYF. The chain combines TRBV5-1 with TRBJ2-3; the D gene TCRdb calls, TRBD1, cannot be checked with no DNA. Per the germline V gene, CDR1 is SGHRS and CDR2 is YFSETQ. The CDR3 has 16 residues.

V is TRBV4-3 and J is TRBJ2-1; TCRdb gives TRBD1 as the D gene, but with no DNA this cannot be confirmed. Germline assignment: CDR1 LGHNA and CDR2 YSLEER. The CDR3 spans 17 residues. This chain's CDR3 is CASSQVLGTGTYNEQFF.

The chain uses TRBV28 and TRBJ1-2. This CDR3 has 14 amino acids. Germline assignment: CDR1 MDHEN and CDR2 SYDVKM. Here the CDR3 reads CASSLPSSNYGYTF.

The CDR3 loop reads CATSREAGVGNEQFF. V is TRBV15 and J is TRBJ2-1; the D gene TCRdb calls, TRBD1, cannot be checked with no DNA. Germline assignment: CDR1 LNHNV and CDR2 YYDKDF (reference sequence). This CDR3 is 15 amino acids long.

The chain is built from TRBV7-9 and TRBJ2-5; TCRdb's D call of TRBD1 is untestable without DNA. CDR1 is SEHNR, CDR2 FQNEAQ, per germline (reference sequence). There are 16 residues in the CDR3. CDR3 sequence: CASSLASTVTQETQYF.